The rows below give T cell receptor beta chains drawn from one sample of a study of blood T cell repertoires in COVID-19. TCRdb keeps only in-frame clones here, not all; method: immunoSEQ multiplex PCR. The sample has roughly 200,000 clones; around 84% are singletons. What was sequenced was peripheral blood. Source of these receptors: a woman of 80 years or more with acute or convalescent COVID-19. The CDR3 runs from the conserved cysteine through the conserved F or W. Each record gives: V gene, J gene, D gene, clone size, CDR3 DNA, CDR3 protein. A D gene is named only where the DNA matches it firmly. Rows give clone size only sometimes, using once, few, many, or a class for an expanded clone.

TRBV9	TRBJ2-7	TRBD1	once	TGTGCCAGCAGCAGACACGTGGACAGGGGCATCTACGAGCAGTACTTC	CASSRHVDRGIYEQYF
TRBV7-6	TRBJ2-5	NA	NA	TGTGCCAGCCACTTGGAGGCAGGGGGAGGGACCCAGTACTTC	CASHLEAGGGTQYF
TRBV6-5	TRBJ2-1	NA	NA	TGTGCCAGCAGTACACAGGGCTACAATGAGCAGTTCTTC	CASSTQGYNEQFF
TRBV27	TRBJ2-3	TRBD1	NA	TGTGCCAGCAGTCCCTGGGACAGGAGCACAGATACGCAGTATTTT	CASSPWDRSTDTQYF
TRBV11-3	TRBJ2-7	NA	NA	TGTGCCAGCAGCTTAAGGGGTCTAGGCACAAGGGTCGCCAACGAGCAGTACTTC	CASSLRGLGTRVANEQYF
TRBV9	TRBJ2-1	TRBD2	NA	TGTGCCAGCAGCCCTACGGGGACTAGCAGTAACAATGAGCAGTTCTTC	CASSPTGTSSNNEQFF
TRBV5-5	TRBJ2-7	NA	NA	TGTGCCAGCAGCTTGGGGCACCCCTACGAGCAGTACTTC	CASSLGHPYEQYF
TRBV5-1	TRBJ2-7	NA	NA	TGCGCCAGCAGCCCAGACACCTTATCGGATTACGAGCAGTACTTC	CASSPDTLSDYEQYF
TRBV29-1	TRBJ2-2	NA	NA	TGCAGCGTTGGACAGGTTGGTGGGACCGGGGAGCTGTTTTTT	CSVGQVGGTGELFF
TRBV2	TRBJ1-6	NA	NA	TGTGCCAGCAGTGTACGGGACTTTGGTTCACCCCTCCACTTT	CASSVRDFGSPLHF
TRBV11-2	TRBJ1-5	NA	NA	TGTGCCAGCAGCTTAGGTCTTAATCAGCCCCAGCATTTT	CASSLGLNQPQHF
TRBV24-1	TRBJ2-5	NA	few	TGTGCCACCAGTGACCCTTCCAGGGAGACCCAGTACTTC	CATSDPSRETQYF
TRBV27	TRBJ2-1	NA	NA	TGTGCCAGCAGTTCGGCTAGTCCCTACAATGAGCAGTTCTTC	CASSSASPYNEQFF
TRBV19	TRBJ2-3	TRBD2	NA	TGTGCCAGTAGTAAAATAGCGGGAGGGCCCCCAGATACGCAGTATTTT	CASSKIAGGPPDTQYF
TRBV5-4	TRBJ2-5	TRBD1	NA	TGTGCCAGCAGCTTGCCTGGGACAGGGGAAAAGACCCAGTACTTC	CASSLPGTGEKTQYF
TRBV3-1/TRBV3-2	TRBJ1-4	NA	few	TGTGCCAGCAGCCAAGATATTCATGAAAAACTGTTTTTT	CASSQDIHEKLFF
TRBV12-3/TRBV12-4	TRBJ1-2	NA	NA	TGTGCCAGCAGCCAAGTTGGGGCGCTCGGCTACACCTTC	CASSQVGALGYTF
TRBV3-1/TRBV3-2	TRBJ1-4	NA	NA	TGTGCCAGCAGCCTGGGGGGGGACGGAAGAGAAAAACTGTTTTTT	CASSLGGDGREKLFF
TRBV7-8	TRBJ1-3	NA	NA	TGTGCCAGCAGCTTCACAGCAGGAAACACCATATATTTT	CASSFTAGNTIYF
TRBV18	TRBJ2-7	TRBD1	NA	TGTGCCAGCTCAACCGGACAGGGAGCCAACGAGCAGTACTTC	CASSTGQGANEQYF
TRBV28	TRBJ1-2	NA	NA	TGTGCCAGCAGAGAGCTCTATGGCTACACCTTC	CASRELYGYTF
TRBV29-1	TRBJ1-1	NA	NA	TGCAGCGTTATGTCGGGGGGCGCAGAGGCTTTCTTT	CSVMSGGAEAFF